Listed here are 32 T cell receptor beta chains from one sample, sequenced in a study of glioma-infiltrating T cells after dendritic cell vaccination. Clones were read by immunoSEQ multiplex PCR, and TCRdb kept only the in-frame ones, dropping some. The data contain tens of thousands of clones, 90% to 95% of them singletons. This material consisted of blood, taken before dendritic cell vaccination. All receptors come from a human donor with glioblastoma.

The gene calls are TRBV6-1 and TRBJ1-1, with a tentative D call TRBD1 (6 bases). Germline CDR1 MNHNS, CDR2 SASEGT. Trimming stripped 7 bases from V and 0 bases from J, with 15 bases between. CDR3 size: 15 residues. The CDR3 reads CASIRAGTMNTEAFF. The CDR3 nucleotides are TGTGCCAGCATTCGCGCAGGGACAATGAACACTGAAGCTTTCTTT.

The V call is TRBV5-4, the J call TRBJ2-1; TRBD1 aligns across 8 bases. CDR1 is SGHNT and CDR2 is YYREEE in the germline V gene (reference sequence). Trimming removed 2 bases from V and 4 bases from J; junction bases left unmatched: 2. The CDR3 is 14 residues long. As DNA, the CDR3 is TGTGCCAGCAGCTTACAGGGGGATTACAATGAGCAGTTCTTC. This sequence encodes CASSLQGDYNEQFF.

The chain employs TRBV6-1 and TRBJ1-4; no definite D call. This CDR3 is built from 13 residues. Germline CDR1 reads MNHNS; CDR2 reads SASEGT. The ends were cut back, 4 bases at V and 4 bases at J, with 7 bases in the middle. The CDR3 loop is CASSVQVNEKLFF. DNA for the CDR3: TGTGCCAGCAGTGTGCAGGTTAATGAAAAACTGTTTTTT.

This chain uses TRBV11-3 with TRBJ2-1; D possibly corresponds to TRBD2 (5 bases). Trimming cost V 5 bases and J 4 bases, with 15 bases left between them. Per the germline V gene, CDR1 is SGHNT and CDR2 is YENEEA. The CDR3 length is 15 residues. The CDR3 bases are TGTGCCAGCAGCCCCGACGGAGGTTATTACAATGAGCAGTTCTTC. Translated: CASSPDGGYYNEQFF.

The chain uses TRBV5-1 and TRBJ1-3, with 9 bases lining up with TRBD1. CDR1 is SGHRS and CDR2 is YFSETQ in the germline V gene. This CDR3 region has 16 residues. With V trimmed by 4 bases and J by 4 bases, 9 bases remained unmatched. DNA for the CDR3: TGCGCCAGCAGCATACAGGGGGCCGGTTCCGGAAACACCATATATTTT. Translated, it gives CASSIQGAGSGNTIYF.

The gene calls are TRBV6-1 and TRBJ1-5; 10 positions match TRBD1. The CDR3 runs to 17 residues. The germline CDR1 and CDR2 sequences are MNHNS and SASEGT. The ends lost 1 base at V and 2 bases at J; junction bases unmatched: 5. The CDR3 region has the DNA TGTGCCAGCAGTGAAGGGGGACAGGGGTTGGGCAATCAGCCCCAGCATTTT. It codes for CASSEGGQGLGNQPQHF.

This clone was observed once. The CDR3 sequence: CASSLAGGWRETQYF. In DNA form, the CDR3 reads TGTGCCAGCAGCTTAGCGGGGGGGTGGAGAGAGACCCAGTACTTC. V gene TRBV7-2 combines with J gene TRBJ2-5, with 7 bases lining up with TRBD2. Per the germline V gene, CDR1 is SGHTA and CDR2 is FQGNSA. The CDR3 is 15 amino acids. Trimming took 0 bases from V and 4 from J; bases not matched to a gene: 5.

This clone was seen a handful of times. The chain combines TRBV19 with TRBJ1-5; 8 positions match TRBD1. The germline V gene encodes CDR1 LNHDA and CDR2 SQIVND (reference sequence). The V gene end was trimmed by 3 bases and the J gene end by 0 bases; junction bases not matched to a gene: 4. This CDR3 is built from 16 residues. CDR3 amino acids: CASSMRQGNSNQPQHF. The CDR3 nucleotides are TGTGCCAGTAGTATGCGACAGGGGAATAGCAATCAGCCCCAGCATTTT.

The chain is built from TRBV4-1 and TRBJ2-7; D unresolved. Germline loops: CDR1 MGHRA, CDR2 YSYEKL. V dropped 4 bases and J dropped 0 bases, with 13 bases sitting between them. The CDR3 extends over 15 amino acids. This CDR3 is CASSLSTGSSYEQYF. CDR3 coding DNA: TGCGCCAGCAGCCTTTCAACCGGTAGCTCCTACGAGCAGTACTTC.

The chain recombines TRBV7-9 with TRBJ1-1; a possible D gene is TRBD1 (6 bases). The germline CDR1 and CDR2 sequences are SEHNR and FQNEAQ (reference sequence). This CDR3 contains 14 residues. The germline V and J ends were trimmed by 6 bases and 7 bases, with 18 bases remaining between them. The CDR3 DNA reads TGTGCCAGCAGGGAGGGGGGGGGTGTAAGTGAAGCTTTCTTT. Amino acids: CASREGGGVSEAFF.

V gene TRBV7-9 combines with J gene TRBJ1-2, with D unclear. V gave up 1 base and J gave up 3 bases, with 12 bases separating them. Germline V CDR1 and CDR2: SEHNR, FQNEAQ (reference sequence). The CDR3 length is 15 residues. The chain's CDR3 is CASSLDRGLDYGYTF. CDR3 DNA sequence: TGTGCCAGCAGCTTAGATCGGGGTTTGGACTATGGCTACACCTTC.

To note about this clone: Within the sample, other DNA sequences also encode this same CDR3. V and J are TRBV29-1 and TRBJ2-6; 7 bases align to TRBD1. This CDR3 region has 15 residues. Germline V gene sequence: CDR1 SQVTM, CDR2 ANQGSEA. The V and J ends lost 6 bases and 4 bases, in that order; junction bases with no gene match: 9. The CDR3 bases are TGCAGCGTCAAACAGGGGAGTTCGGGGGCCAACGTCCTGACTTTC. It is translated as CSVKQGSSGANVLTF.

V gene TRBV5-1 combines with J gene TRBJ1-1; possibly TRBD1 for D (5 bases). The germline CDR1 and CDR2 sequences are SGHRS and YFSETQ. V dropped 0 bases and J dropped 10 bases, with 19 bases sitting between them. The CDR3 sequence is 15 residues long. CDR3 sequence: CASSLALAGDGLAFF. The CDR3 DNA reads as TGCGCCAGCAGCTTGGCCCTTGCGGGGGATGGGCTAGCTTTCTTT.

V and J are TRBV5-1 and TRBJ2-7, with 8 bases lining up with TRBD2. There are 14 residues in the CDR3. Germline V gives CDR1 SGHRS, CDR2 YFSETQ. Trimming removed 7 bases from V and 2 bases from J; junction bases left unmatched: 8. The DNA for the CDR3 is TGCGCCAGCGGACTCACTAGCGGAACCTACGAGCAGTACTTC. This encodes CASGLTSGTYEQYF.

The CDR3 spells CASSLGSDTDTQYF. The DNA of the CDR3 is TGTGCCAGCAGCTTAGGTTCAGACACAGATACGCAGTATTTT. The genes are TRBV7-9 and TRBJ2-3, with D uncertain. Trimming left V 1 base short and J 2 bases short, with 7 bases between. The CDR3 totals 14 residues. Germline V gene sequence: CDR1 SEHNR, CDR2 FQNEAQ (reference sequence). Full variable domain (missing parts from reference TRBV7-9 and TRBJ2-3): DTGVSQNPRHKITKRGQNVTFRCDPISEHNRLYWYRQTLGQGPEFLTYFQNEAQLEKSRLLSDRFSAERPKGSFSTLEIQRTEQGDSAMYLCASSLGSDTDTQYFGPGTRLTVL.

The chain joins TRBV6-1 to TRBJ1-4, with a tentative D call TRBD1 (5 bases). The germline gives CDR1 MNHNS, CDR2 SASEGT. The CDR3 spans 15 residues. Trimming took 3 bases from V and 5 from J, leaving 13 bases between them. In DNA, the CDR3 is TGTGCCAGCAGTGACATAGGGACTGGGAATGAAAAACTGTTTTTT. This translates into CASSDIGTGNEKLFF.

This clone was counted once. The chain links TRBV19 to TRBJ1-2, with 11 bases matching TRBD1. Trimming removed 4 bases from V and 4 bases from J; junction bases left unmatched: 11. The V gene's germline CDR1 is LNHDA and CDR2 SQIVND (reference sequence). This CDR3 contains 17 residues. The CDR3 loop is CASSRGQGVLGGYGYTF. CDR3 DNA sequence: TGTGCCAGTAGTAGGGGACAGGGGGTGCTCGGAGGCTATGGCTACACCTTC.

CDR3 nucleotide sequence: TGTGCCAGCAGCTCAACTCGGTCTGGAAACACCATATATTTT. It specifies CASSSTRSGNTIYF. The V call is TRBV7-9, the J call TRBJ1-3; D ambiguous. Germline CDR1 reads SEHNR; CDR2 reads FQNEAQ (reference sequence). This CDR3 comprises 14 residues. Between the trimmed V and J ends, which lost 4 bases and 1 base, there was a span of 8 bases. The variable domain in full, completed from reference TRBV7-9 and TRBJ1-3, reads DTGVSQNPRHKITKRGQNVTFRCDPISEHNRLYWYRQTLGQGPEFLTYFQNEAQLEKSRLLSDRFSAERPKGSFSTLEIQRTEQGDSAMYLCASSSTRSGNTIYFGEGSWLTVV.

The chain carries TRBV5-1 and TRBJ1-2; no reliable D call. Germline V gives CDR1 SGHRS, CDR2 YFSETQ. V was shortened by 10 bases and J by 1 base, with 17 bases between the two germline ends. The CDR3 sequence is 14 residues long. The CDR3 nucleotides read TGCGCCTCGAAATCCGCCGGGAATAACTATGGCTACACCTTC. Protein product: CASKSAGNNYGYTF.

V gene TRBV6-5 combines with J gene TRBJ1-5; no definite D call. The CDR3 length is 15 residues. Trimming pared 6 bases from V and 7 bases from J, leaving 19 bases between. The germline V gene encodes CDR1 MNHEY and CDR2 SVGAGI. The DNA for the CDR3 is TGTGCCAGCAGCGACACCCCTTCGAGCGGGCAGCCCCAGCATTTT. Translating gives CASSDTPSSGQPQHF.

V is TRBV11-2 and J is TRBJ2-5; 7 nucleotides align to TRBD1. The CDR3 covers 15 residues. Germline CDR1 SGHAT, CDR2 FQNNGV. Trimming at V came to 1 base and at J to 3 bases, leaving 5 bases not matched to a gene. The CDR3 protein is CASSLGPQGEETQYF. DNA of the CDR3: TGTGCCAGCAGCTTAGGTCCCCAGGGGGAAGAGACCCAGTACTTC.

The chain is built from TRBV4-2 and TRBJ1-6, with a weak D call TRBD1 (6 bases). Trimming cost V 0 bases and J 10 bases, with 19 bases left between them. Germline CDR1 LGHNA, CDR2 YNFKEQ. This CDR3 spans 17 amino acids. The CDR3 DNA sequence: TGTGCCAGCAGCCAAGATAGATGGACAGATGGGGGCTCACCCCTCCACTTT. Its protein is CASSQDRWTDGGSPLHF.

This rearrangement joins TRBV2 to TRBJ1-1; possibly TRBD1 for D (5 bases). Per the germline V gene, CDR1 is SNHLY and CDR2 is FYNNEI. The CDR3 is 14 residues long. Between the trimmed V and J ends, which lost 9 bases and 2 bases, there was a span of 16 bases. CDR3 sequence reads: CASQSQTANTEAFF. CDR3 nucleotides: TGTGCCAGTCAATCCCAGACAGCAAACACTGAAGCTTTCTTT.

The chain carries TRBV7-2 and TRBJ2-1; the match to TRBD2 covers 15 bases. The CDR3 totals 19 residues. V lost 0 bases to trimming and J lost 4 bases; unmatched junction nucleotides: 7. Germline values: CDR1 SGHTA, CDR2 FQGNSA. The CDR3, as DNA: TGTGCCAGCAGCTTAGCCAGACGGACTAGCGGGGGGGCGTACAATGAGCAGTTCTTC. Its translation: CASSLARRTSGGAYNEQFF.

V and J are TRBV7-9 and TRBJ2-7; 8 positions match TRBD2. Germline-derived CDR1 and CDR2 are SEHNR and FQNEAQ (reference sequence). The CDR3 totals 14 residues. After removal of 7 bases from V and 3 bases from J, the junction contained 8 bases not matched to a gene. This chain's CDR3 is CASTPPGGIYEQYF. The DNA for the CDR3 is TGTGCCAGCACCCCTCCGGGGGGGATCTACGAGCAGTACTTC.

The CDR3 sequence: CASSSGNPYEQYF. The CDR3 nucleotides read TGTGCCAGCTCTTCCGGGAACCCCTACGAGCAGTACTTC. V and J are TRBV18 and TRBJ2-7; D might be TRBD2 (5 bases). Germline V CDR1 and CDR2: KGHSH, LQKENI. CDR3 size: 13 residues. V was cut by 6 bases and J by 2 bases, with 11 bases left in between.

The chain uses TRBV7-2 and TRBJ2-7, with a possible D match to TRBD1 (6 bases). V dropped 5 bases and J dropped 6 bases, with 14 bases sitting between them. The CDR3 has 13 amino acids. CDR1 and CDR2 from the germline V gene are SGHTA and FQGNSA. The CDR3 here is CASSPSGHLEQYF. In nucleotides, the CDR3 is TGTGCCAGCAGCCCGTCGGGACACCTCGAGCAGTACTTC.

The rearrangement joins TRBV6-1 to TRBJ2-3; 8 nucleotides align to TRBD2. Germline CDR1 MNHNS, CDR2 SASEGT. V lost 6 bases, J lost 0 bases, and 2 bases stayed unmatched. CDR3 size: 14 residues. CDR3 in DNA: TGTGCCAGCAGGCAGCGGGGGAGCACAGATACGCAGTATTTT. As protein: CASRQRGSTDTQYF.

The chain carries TRBV7-9 and TRBJ2-2; 8 bases match TRBD1. The trim removed 4 bases at V and 3 bases at J, leaving 4 bases unmatched. The CDR3 extends over 15 amino acids. Per the germline V gene, CDR1 is SEHNR and CDR2 is FQNEAQ (reference sequence). CDR3 bases: TGTGCCAGCAGCTCGGACAGGGTTTACACCGGGGAGCTGTTTTTT. As protein: CASSSDRVYTGELFF.

The genes are TRBV6-5 and TRBJ2-7, with unresolved D. V was trimmed by 7 bases and J by 2 bases, leaving 15 bases between them. Germline assignment: CDR1 MNHEY and CDR2 SVGAGI. This CDR3 is 14 amino acids long. The CDR3 loop is CASKLTVTTYEQYF. The DNA of the CDR3 is TGTGCCAGCAAACTAACCGTTACCACCTACGAGCAGTACTTC.

V usage is TRBV2 and J usage is TRBJ1-5, with 7 bases aligning to TRBD1. Germline CDR1 is SNHLY and CDR2 is FYNNEI. After removal of 5 bases from V and 6 bases from J, the junction contained 7 bases not matched to a gene. This CDR3 has 14 amino acids. For the CDR3, the DNA is TGTGCCAGCAGTAGACAGGGTTGGGCTCAGCCCCAGCATTTT. Its translation is CASSRQGWAQPQHF.

The chain couples TRBV19 to TRBJ2-5; 15 bases match TRBD2. The CDR3 runs 15 residues. CDR1 LNHDA and CDR2 SQIVND come from the germline V gene (reference sequence). Germline trimming cut 5 bases from V and 10 bases from J; bases unmatched to any gene: 8. The CDR3: CASSSGLAGGQGQYF. The CDR3 DNA reads TGTGCCAGTAGTTCGGGACTAGCGGGGGGCCAGGGCCAGTACTTC.